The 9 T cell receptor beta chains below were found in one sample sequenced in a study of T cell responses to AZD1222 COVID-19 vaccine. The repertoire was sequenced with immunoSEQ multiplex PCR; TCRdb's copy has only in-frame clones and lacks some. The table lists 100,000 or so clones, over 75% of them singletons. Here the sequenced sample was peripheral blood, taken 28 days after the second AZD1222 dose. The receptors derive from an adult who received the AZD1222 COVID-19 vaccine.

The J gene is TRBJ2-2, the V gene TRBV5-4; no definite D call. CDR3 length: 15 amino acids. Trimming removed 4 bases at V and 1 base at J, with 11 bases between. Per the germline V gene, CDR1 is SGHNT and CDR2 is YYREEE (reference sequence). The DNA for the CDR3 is TGTGCCAGCAGCCCGGGTGGACGGAACACCGGGGAGCTGTTTTTT. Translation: CASSPGGRNTGELFF.

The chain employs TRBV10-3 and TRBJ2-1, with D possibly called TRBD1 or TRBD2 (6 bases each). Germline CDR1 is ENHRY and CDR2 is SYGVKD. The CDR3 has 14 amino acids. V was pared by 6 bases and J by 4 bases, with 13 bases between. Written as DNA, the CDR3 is TGTGCCATCAGCGGGGGCCCCCAATACAATGAGCAGTTCTTC. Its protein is CAISGGPQYNEQFF.

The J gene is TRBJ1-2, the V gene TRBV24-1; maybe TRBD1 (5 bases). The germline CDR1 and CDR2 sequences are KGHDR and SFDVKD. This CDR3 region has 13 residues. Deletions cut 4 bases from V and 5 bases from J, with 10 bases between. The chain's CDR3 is CATSERGWYGYTF. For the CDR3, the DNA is TGTGCCACCAGTGAAAGGGGTTGGTATGGCTACACCTTC.

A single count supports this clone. In nucleotides, the CDR3 is TGCAGCGTTGGGGACGGCTCCTACGAGCAGTACTTC. The encoded protein is CSVGDGSYEQYF. The chain employs TRBV29-1 and TRBJ2-7, with D perhaps being TRBD1 or TRBD2 (5 bases each). CDR3 length equals 12 residues. Germline CDR1 and CDR2: SQVTM and ANQGSEA. V gave up 4 bases and J gave up 0 bases, with 7 bases separating them.

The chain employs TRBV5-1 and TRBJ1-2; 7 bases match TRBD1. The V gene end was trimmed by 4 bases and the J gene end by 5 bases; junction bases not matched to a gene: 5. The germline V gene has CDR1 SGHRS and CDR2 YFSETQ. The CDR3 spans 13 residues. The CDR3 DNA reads TGCGCCAGCAGCAGCGGGGACAGATATGGCTACACCTTC. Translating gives CASSSGDRYGYTF. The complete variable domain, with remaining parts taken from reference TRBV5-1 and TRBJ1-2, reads KAGVTQTPRYLIKTRGQQVTLSCSPISGHRSVSWYQQTPGQGLQFLFEYFSETQRNKGNFPGRFSGRQFSNSRSEMNVSTLELGDSALYLCASSSGDRYGYTFGSGTRLTVV.

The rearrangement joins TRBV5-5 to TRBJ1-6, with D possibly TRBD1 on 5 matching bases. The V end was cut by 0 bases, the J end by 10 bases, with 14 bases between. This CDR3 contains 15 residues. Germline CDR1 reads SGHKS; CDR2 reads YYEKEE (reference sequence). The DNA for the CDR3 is TGTGCCAGCAGCTTGGCAGGGAAATTAGGATCACCCCTCCACTTT. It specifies CASSLAGKLGSPLHF.

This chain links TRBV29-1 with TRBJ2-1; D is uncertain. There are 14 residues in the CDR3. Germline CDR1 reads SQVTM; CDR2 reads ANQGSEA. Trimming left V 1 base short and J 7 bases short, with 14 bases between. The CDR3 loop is CSVEVSLGGNEQFF. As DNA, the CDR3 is TGCAGCGTTGAAGTCTCCCTCGGCGGAAATGAGCAGTTCTTC.

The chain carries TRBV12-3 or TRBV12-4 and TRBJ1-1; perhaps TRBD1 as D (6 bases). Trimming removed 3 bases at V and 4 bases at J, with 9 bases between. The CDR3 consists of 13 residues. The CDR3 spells CASSFTRGTEAFF. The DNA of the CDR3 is TGTGCCAGCAGTTTCACCAGGGGCACTGAAGCTTTCTTT.

The CDR3 DNA is TGTGCCAGCAGCCCGACCGGGACAGGGGGCGTTGGCTACACCTTC. Its translation: CASSPTGTGGVGYTF. The chain joins TRBV6-5 to TRBJ1-2; 12 nucleotides match TRBD1. The CDR3 runs to 15 residues. The V segment lost 6 bases and the J segment 7 bases; nucleotides outside the gene matches: 9. Germline values: CDR1 MNHEY, CDR2 SVGAGI.